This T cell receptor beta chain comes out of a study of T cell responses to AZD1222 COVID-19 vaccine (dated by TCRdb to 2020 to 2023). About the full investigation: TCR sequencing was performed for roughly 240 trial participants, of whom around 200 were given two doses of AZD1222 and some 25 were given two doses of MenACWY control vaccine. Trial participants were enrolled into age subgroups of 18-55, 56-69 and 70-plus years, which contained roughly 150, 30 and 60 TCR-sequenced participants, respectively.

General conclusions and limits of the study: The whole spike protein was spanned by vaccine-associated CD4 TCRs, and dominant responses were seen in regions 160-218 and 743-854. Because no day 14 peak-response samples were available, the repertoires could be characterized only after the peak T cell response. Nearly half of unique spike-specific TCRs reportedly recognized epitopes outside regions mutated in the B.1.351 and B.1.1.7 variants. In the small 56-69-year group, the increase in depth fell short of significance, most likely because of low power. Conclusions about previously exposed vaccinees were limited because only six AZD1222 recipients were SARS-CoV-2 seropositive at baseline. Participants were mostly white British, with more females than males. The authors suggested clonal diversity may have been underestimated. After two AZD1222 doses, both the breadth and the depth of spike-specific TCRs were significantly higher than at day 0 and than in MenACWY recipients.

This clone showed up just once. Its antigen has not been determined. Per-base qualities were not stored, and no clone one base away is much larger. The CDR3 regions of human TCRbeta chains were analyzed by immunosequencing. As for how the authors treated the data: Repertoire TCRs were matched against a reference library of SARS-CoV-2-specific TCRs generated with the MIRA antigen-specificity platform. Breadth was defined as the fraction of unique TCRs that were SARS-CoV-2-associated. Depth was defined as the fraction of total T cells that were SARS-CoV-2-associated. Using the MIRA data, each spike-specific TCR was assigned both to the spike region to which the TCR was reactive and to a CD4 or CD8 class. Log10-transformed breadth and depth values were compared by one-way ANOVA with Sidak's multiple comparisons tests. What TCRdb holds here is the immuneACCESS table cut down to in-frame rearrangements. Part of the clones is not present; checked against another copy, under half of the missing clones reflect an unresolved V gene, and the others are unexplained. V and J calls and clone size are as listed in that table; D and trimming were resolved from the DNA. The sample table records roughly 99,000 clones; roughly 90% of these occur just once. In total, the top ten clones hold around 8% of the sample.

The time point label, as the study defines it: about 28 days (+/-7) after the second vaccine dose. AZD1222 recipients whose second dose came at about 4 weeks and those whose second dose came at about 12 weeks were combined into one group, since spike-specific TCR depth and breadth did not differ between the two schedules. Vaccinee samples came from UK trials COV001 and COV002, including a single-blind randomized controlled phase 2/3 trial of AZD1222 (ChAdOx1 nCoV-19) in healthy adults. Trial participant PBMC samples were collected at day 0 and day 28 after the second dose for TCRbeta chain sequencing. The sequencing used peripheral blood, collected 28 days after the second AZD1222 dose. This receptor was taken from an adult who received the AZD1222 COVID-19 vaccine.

The DNA sequence follows: TGTGCCAGCAGCTTCTGGGCCTCGGGCAATCAGCCCCAGCATTTT. Its translation reads: CASSFWASGNQPQHF. The chain was built from TRBV7-2 and TRBJ1-5, with no reliable assignment of the D segment. V sheds 3 bases and J sheds 2 bases, leaving 11 bases between their ends. CDR3 length: 15 amino acids, cysteine to phenylalanine. Just CDR3 DNA is preserved here, 45 bases in frame from base 1. Looking up the germline V gene yields CDR1 SGHTA and CDR2 FQGNSA.